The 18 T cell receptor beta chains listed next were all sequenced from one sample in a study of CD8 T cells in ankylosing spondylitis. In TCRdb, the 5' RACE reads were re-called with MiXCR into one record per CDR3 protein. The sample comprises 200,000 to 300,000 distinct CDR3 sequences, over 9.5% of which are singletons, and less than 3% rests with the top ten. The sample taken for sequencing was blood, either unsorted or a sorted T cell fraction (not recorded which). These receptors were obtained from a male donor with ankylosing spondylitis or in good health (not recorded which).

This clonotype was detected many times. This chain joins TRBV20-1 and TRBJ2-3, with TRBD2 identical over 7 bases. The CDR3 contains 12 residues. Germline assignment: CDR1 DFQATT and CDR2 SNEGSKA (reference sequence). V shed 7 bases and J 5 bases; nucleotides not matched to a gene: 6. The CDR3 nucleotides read TGCAGTGATACATTAGCGGGAGATACGCAGTATTTT. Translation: CSDTLAGDTQYF.

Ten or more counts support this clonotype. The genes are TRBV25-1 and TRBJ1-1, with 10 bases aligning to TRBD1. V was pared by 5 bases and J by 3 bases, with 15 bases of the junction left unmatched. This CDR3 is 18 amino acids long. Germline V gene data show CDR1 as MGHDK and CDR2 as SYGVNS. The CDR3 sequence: CASSTTGTGVGWHTEAFF. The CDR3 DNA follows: TGTGCCAGCAGTACTACCGGGACAGGGGTGGGTTGGCACACTGAAGCTTTCTTT.

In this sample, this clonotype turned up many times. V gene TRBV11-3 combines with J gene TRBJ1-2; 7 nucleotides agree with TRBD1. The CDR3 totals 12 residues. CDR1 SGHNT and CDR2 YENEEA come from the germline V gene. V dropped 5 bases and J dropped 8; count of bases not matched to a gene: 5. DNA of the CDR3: TGTGCCAGCAGCCCGACAGGGTTCGGCTACACCTTC. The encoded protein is CASSPTGFGYTF.

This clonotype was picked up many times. In DNA form, the CDR3 reads TGTGCCAGCAGCCGACAGGGAGTCACAGATACGCAGTATTTT. Translating it yields CASSRQGVTDTQYF. The chain recombines TRBV12-3 or TRBV12-4 with TRBJ2-3; 7 bases line up with TRBD1. V lost 6 bases to trimming and J lost 2 bases; unmatched junction nucleotides: 5. This CDR3 contains 14 residues.

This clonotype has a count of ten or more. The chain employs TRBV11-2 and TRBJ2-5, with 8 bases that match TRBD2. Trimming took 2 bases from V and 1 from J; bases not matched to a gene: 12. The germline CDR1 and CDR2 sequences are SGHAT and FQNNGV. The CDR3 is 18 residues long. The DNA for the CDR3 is TGTGCCAGCAGCTTAATGGGGACCGGGACTAGAATCCAAGAGACCCAGTACTTC. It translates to CASSLMGTGTRIQETQYF.

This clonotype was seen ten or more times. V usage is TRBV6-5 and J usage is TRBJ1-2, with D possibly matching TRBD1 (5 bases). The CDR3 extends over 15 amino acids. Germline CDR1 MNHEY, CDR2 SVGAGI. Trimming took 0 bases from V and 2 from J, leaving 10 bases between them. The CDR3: CASSYSGESNYGYTF. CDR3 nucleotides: TGTGCCAGCAGTTACTCGGGGGAAAGCAACTATGGCTACACCTTC.

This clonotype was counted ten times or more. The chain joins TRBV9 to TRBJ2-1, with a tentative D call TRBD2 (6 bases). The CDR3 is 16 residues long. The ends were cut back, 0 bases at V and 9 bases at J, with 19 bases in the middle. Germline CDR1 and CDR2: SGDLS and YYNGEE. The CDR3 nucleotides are TGTGCCAGCAGCGTAGGAAGTGGGACTGGCTGGACTGAGCAGTTCTTC. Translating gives CASSVGSGTGWTEQFF.

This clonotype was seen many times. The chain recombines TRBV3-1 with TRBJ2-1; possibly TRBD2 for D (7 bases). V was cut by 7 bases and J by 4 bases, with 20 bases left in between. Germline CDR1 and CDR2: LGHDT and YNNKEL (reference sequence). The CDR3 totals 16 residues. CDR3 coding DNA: TGTGCCAGCACCCCCTTTGCGGGGGCGGGTTACAATGAGCAGTTCTTC. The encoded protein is CASTPFAGAGYNEQFF.

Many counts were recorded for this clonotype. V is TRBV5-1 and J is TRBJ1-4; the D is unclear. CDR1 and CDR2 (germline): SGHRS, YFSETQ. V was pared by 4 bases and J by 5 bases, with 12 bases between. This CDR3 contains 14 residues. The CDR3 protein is CASSRDGKNEKLFF. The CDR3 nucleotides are TGCGCCAGCAGCCGAGACGGCAAGAATGAAAAACTGTTTTTT.

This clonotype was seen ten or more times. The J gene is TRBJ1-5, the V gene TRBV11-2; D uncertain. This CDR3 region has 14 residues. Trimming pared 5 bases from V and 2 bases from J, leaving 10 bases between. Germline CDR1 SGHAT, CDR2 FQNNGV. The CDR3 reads CASSGLGGNQPQHF. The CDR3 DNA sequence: TGTGCCAGCAGCGGCCTTGGGGGCAATCAGCCCCAGCATTTT.

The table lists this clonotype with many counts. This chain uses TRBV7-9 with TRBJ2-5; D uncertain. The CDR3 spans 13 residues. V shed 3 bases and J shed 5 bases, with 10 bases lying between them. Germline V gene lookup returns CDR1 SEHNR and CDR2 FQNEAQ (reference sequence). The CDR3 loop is CASSFAAEETQYF. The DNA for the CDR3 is TGTGCCAGCAGCTTCGCAGCCGAGGAGACCCAGTACTTC.

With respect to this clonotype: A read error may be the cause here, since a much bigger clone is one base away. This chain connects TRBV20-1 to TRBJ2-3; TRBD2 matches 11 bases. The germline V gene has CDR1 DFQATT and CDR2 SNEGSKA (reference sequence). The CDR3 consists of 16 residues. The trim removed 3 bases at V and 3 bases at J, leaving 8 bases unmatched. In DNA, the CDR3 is TGCAGTGCTAGTACCATAGCGGGGGGGCAGACAGATACGCAGTATTTT. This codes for CSASTIAGGQTDTQYF.

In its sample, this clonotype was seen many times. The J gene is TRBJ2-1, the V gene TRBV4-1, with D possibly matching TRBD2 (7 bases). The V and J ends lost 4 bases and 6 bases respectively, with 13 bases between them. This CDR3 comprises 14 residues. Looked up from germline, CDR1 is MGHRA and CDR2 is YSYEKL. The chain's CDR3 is CASSLGGGGNEQFF. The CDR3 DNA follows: TGCGCCAGCAGCCTAGGGGGAGGGGGCAATGAGCAGTTCTTC.

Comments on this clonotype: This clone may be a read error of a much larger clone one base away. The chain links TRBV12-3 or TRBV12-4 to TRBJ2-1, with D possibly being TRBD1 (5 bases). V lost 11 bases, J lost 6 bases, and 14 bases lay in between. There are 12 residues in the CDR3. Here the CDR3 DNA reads TGTGCCCGCCGCAGCGACAGCAATGAGCAGTTCTTC. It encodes CARRSDSNEQFF.

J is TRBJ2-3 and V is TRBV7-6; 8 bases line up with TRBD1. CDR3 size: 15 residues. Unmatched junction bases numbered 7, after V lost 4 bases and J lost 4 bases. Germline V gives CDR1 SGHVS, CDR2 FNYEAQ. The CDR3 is CASSSTGVGADTQYF. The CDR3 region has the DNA TGTGCCAGCAGCTCGACAGGGGTTGGGGCAGATACGCAGTATTTT.

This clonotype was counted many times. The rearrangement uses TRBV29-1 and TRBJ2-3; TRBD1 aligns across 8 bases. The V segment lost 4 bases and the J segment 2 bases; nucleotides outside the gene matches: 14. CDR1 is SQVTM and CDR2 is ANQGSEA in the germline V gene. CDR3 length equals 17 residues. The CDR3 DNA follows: TGCAGCGTTGCTGGACAGGGTACAGATACGCACACAGATACGCAGTATTTT. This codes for CSVAGQGTDTHTDTQYF.

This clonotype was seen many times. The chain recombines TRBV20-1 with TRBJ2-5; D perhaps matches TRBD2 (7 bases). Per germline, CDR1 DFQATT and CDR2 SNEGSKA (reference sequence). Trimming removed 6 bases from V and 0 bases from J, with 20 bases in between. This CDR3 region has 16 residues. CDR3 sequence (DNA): TGCAGTGCCCCTGGGGGGGGGGGCTCGTACCAAGAGACCCAGTACTTC. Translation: CSAPGGGGSYQETQYF.

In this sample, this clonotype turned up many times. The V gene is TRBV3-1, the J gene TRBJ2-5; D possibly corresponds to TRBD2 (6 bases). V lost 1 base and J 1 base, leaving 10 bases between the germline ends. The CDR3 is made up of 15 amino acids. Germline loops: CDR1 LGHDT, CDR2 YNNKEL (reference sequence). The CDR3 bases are TGTGCCAGCAGCCAAGTGGGAGGCATCCAAGAGACCCAGTACTTC. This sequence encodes CASSQVGGIQETQYF.